The 31 T cell receptor beta chains in this list originate from one sample, sequenced in a study of blood T cell repertoires in COVID-19. Repertoires were generated with immunoSEQ multiplex PCR, while TCRdb's copy carries only in-frame clones and drops some. Of about 240,000 clones listed, around 90% are singletons. The sequencing input was peripheral blood. Source of these receptors: a woman in her seventies with active or convalescent COVID-19.

The chain recombines TRBV7-2 with TRBJ2-1; D unresolved. Germline CDR1 reads SGHTA; CDR2 reads FQGNSA. The CDR3 spans 16 residues. Trimming took off 5 bases at V and 3 bases at J, with 17 bases between the two ends. The chain's CDR3 is CASSPRVSYSYNEQFF. CDR3 DNA: TGTGCCAGCAGCCCACGAGTCAGTTACAGCTACAATGAGCAGTTCTTC.

The gene calls are TRBV3-1 (or the pseudogene TRBV3-2) and TRBJ2-3; D may be TRBD1 (5 bases). The germline V gene has CDR1 LGHDT and CDR2 YNNKEL (reference sequence). Trimming stripped 0 bases from V and 2 bases from J, with 15 bases between. The CDR3 runs to 17 residues. The CDR3 sequence: CASSQDKGVGVTDTQYF. The DNA of the CDR3 is TGTGCCAGCAGCCAAGATAAAGGGGTAGGAGTCACAGATACGCAGTATTTT.

The chain joins TRBV27 to TRBJ1-6; D possibly corresponds to TRBD1 (5 bases). The germline CDR1 and CDR2 sequences are MNHEY and SMNVEV (reference sequence). The CDR3 totals 17 residues. V lost 3 bases and J 0 bases, leaving 12 bases between the germline ends. The CDR3 region has the DNA TGTGCCAGCAGTTTGCTTACGGGGGGCTCCTATAATTCACCCCTCCACTTT. Its protein product is CASSLLTGGSYNSPLHF.

The gene calls are TRBV7-2 and TRBJ1-6; D not certain. The ends were cut back, 1 base at V and 6 bases at J, with 7 bases in the middle. The CDR3 consists of 14 residues. CDR1 and CDR2 from the germline V gene are SGHTA and FQGNSA. CDR3 amino acids: CASSLVPSNSPLHF. The CDR3 DNA is TGTGCCAGCAGCTTAGTCCCCTCTAATTCACCCCTCCACTTT.

The V gene is TRBV12-5, the J gene TRBJ1-2; tentatively, D is TRBD1 (5 bases). Germline loops: CDR1 LGHNT, CDR2 FRNRAP. The CDR3 spans 14 residues. V shed 0 bases and J shed 4 bases, with 9 bases lying between them. The CDR3 protein is CASGLVGTLYGYTF. The CDR3 DNA reads as TGTGCTAGTGGTTTGGTGGGGACTCTCTATGGCTACACCTTC.

The V gene is TRBV27, the J gene TRBJ2-3, with 12 bases fitting TRBD2. The length of the CDR3 is 15 residues. Germline V lookup: CDR1 MNHEY, CDR2 SMNVEV (reference sequence). Losses at the gene ends were 6 bases for V and 10 bases for J; bases not matched to a gene: 11. CDR3 amino acids: CASRISSGGARAQYF. The CDR3 DNA sequence: TGTGCCAGCAGGATCTCTAGCGGGGGGGCCAGGGCGCAGTATTTT.

This clone has a handful of counts. The chain combines TRBV6-5 with TRBJ1-2; D remains unclear. V was pared by 10 bases and J by 4 bases, with 13 bases between. Germline V lookup: CDR1 MNHEY, CDR2 SVGAGI. The CDR3 spans 12 residues. Here the CDR3 reads CATSALFYGYTF. The CDR3 DNA reads TGTGCCACCTCCGCCCTATTCTATGGCTACACCTTC.

The chain links TRBV5-1 to TRBJ1-2, with TRBD1 matching 9 bases. Germline loops: CDR1 SGHRS, CDR2 YFSETQ. Germline trimming cut 4 bases from V and 7 bases from J; bases unmatched to any gene: 5. The CDR3 spans 13 residues. The DNA of the CDR3 is TGCGCCAGCAGCCTAGGGACAGGGATTGGCTACACCTTC. Protein: CASSLGTGIGYTF.

The rearrangement links TRBV21-1 to TRBJ1-6; the table names TRBD1, a call not compared with the DNA. TRBV21-1 corresponds to a pseudogene. There are 18 residues in the CDR3. The CDR3 sequence is CASSPIISRTGSNSPLHF. Written as DNA, the CDR3 is TGTGCCAGCAGTCCAATCATCTCAAGGACAGGGTCCAATTCACCCCTCCACTTT.

This clone has only one observation. V and J are TRBV7-3 and TRBJ1-1; a possible D gene is TRBD1 (5 bases). Deletions cut 5 bases from V and 7 bases from J, with 14 bases between. Germline CDR1 is SGHTA and CDR2 is FQGTGA. This CDR3 spans 13 amino acids. Here the CDR3 reads CASSPGPTGEAFF. The CDR3 DNA is TGTGCCAGCAGCCCAGGGCCTACGGGTGAAGCTTTCTTT.

The chain couples TRBV30 to TRBJ1-5; 8 nucleotides line up with TRBD1. The CDR3 length is 19 residues. Germline CDR1 is GTSNPN and CDR2 is SVGIG (reference sequence). Trimming at V came to 4 bases and at J to 5 bases, leaving 22 bases not matched to a gene. CDR3 residues: CAWNKPGGRKKDTYQPQHF. CDR3 in DNA: TGTGCCTGGAATAAACCAGGGGGCAGGAAAAAGGATACCTATCAGCCCCAGCATTTT.

CDR3 in DNA: TGTGCCACCAGTGCTGCCAACCGGGACAGGGGGGGCTATGGCTACACCTTC. Its protein is CATSAANRDRGGYGYTF. The chain employs TRBV24-1 and TRBJ1-2, with 11 nucleotides matching TRBD1. Germline assignment: CDR1 KGHDR and CDR2 SFDVKD. The V gene end was trimmed by 5 bases and the J gene end by 4 bases; junction bases not matched to a gene: 11. CDR3 length equals 17 residues.

CDR3 sequence reads: CASSQGRAYEQYF. The CDR3 DNA follows: TGTGCCAGCAGCCAGGGCAGGGCCTACGAGCAGTACTTC. The chain has TRBV6-5 and TRBJ2-7; possible D gene TRBD1, 5 bases. Deletions cut 6 bases from V and 2 bases from J, with 11 bases between. The germline CDR1 and CDR2 sequences are MNHEY and SVGAGI. CDR3 size: 13 residues.

The V call is TRBV3-1 (or the pseudogene TRBV3-2), the J call TRBJ1-1; a weak D match, TRBD1 (6 bases). CDR1 LGHDT and CDR2 YNNKEL come from the germline V gene (reference sequence). The CDR3 spans 14 residues. Trimming pared 5 bases from V and 5 bases from J, leaving 15 bases between. The CDR3 DNA reads TGTGCCAGCAGCTTTACAGGGATGGGTACTGAAGCTTTCTTT. Its translation is CASSFTGMGTEAFF.

The rearrangement joins TRBV10-3 to TRBJ2-7; 7 bases fit TRBD2. Germline V gene lookup returns CDR1 ENHRY and CDR2 SYGVKD. This CDR3 has 16 amino acids. V lost 5 bases to trimming and J lost 0 bases; unmatched junction nucleotides: 10. CDR3 protein: CAISWAGRGNSYEQYF. Written as DNA, the CDR3 is TGTGCCATCAGTTGGGCAGGGAGGGGCAACTCCTACGAGCAGTACTTC.

V gene TRBV6-6 combines with J gene TRBJ2-7, with 7 bases lining up with TRBD1. J lost 5 bases, V lost 8 bases, and 6 bases had no gene match. CDR1 MNHNY and CDR2 SVGAGI come from the germline V gene (reference sequence). The CDR3 runs 12 residues. The CDR3 DNA follows: TGTGCCAGCCGACAGGGTTCCCACGAGCAGTACTTC. Amino acids: CASRQGSHEQYF.

This clone was counted between two and nine times. The chain has TRBV11-1 and TRBJ1-2; D is unresolved. V gave up 8 bases and J gave up 4 bases, with 14 bases separating them. CDR1 and CDR2 (germline): SGHAT, FQDESV (reference sequence). The CDR3 extends over 13 amino acids. The CDR3 DNA follows: TGTGCCAGCGGTACCCCCCCCGGCTATGGCTACACCTTC. Protein: CASGTPPGYGYTF.

This clone was found once. The rearrangement uses TRBV6-6 and TRBJ1-5; possibly TRBD1 for D (5 bases). The CDR3 is 15 residues long. The germline V gene has CDR1 MNHNY and CDR2 SVGAGI (reference sequence). The V end lost 4 bases, the J end lost 3 bases, and 13 bases lay between the germline ends. The CDR3 region is CASSSGGGNNQPQHF. As DNA, the CDR3 is TGTGCCAGCAGTTCCGGGGGGGGGAACAATCAGCCCCAGCATTTT.

This clone was found once. The V gene is TRBV19, the J gene TRBJ1-1; TRBD1 might be the D (5 bases). The germline V gene has CDR1 LNHDA and CDR2 SQIVND (reference sequence). Trimming took off 4 bases at V and 4 bases at J, with 16 bases between the two ends. The CDR3 extends over 15 amino acids. The CDR3 sequence is CASSSLGGGGTEAFF. CDR3 bases: TGTGCCAGTAGTAGTCTGGGGGGAGGCGGCACTGAAGCTTTCTTT.

V and J are TRBV7-3 and TRBJ2-1, with 8 positions matching TRBD1. The ends lost 3 bases at V and 7 bases at J; junction bases unmatched: 5. Germline CDR1 is SGHTA and CDR2 is FQGTGA. The CDR3 has 14 amino acids. The CDR3 DNA is TGTGCCAGCAGCTTCTCCACAGGGGGGAATGAGCAGTTCTTC. Translated, it gives CASSFSTGGNEQFF. The variable domain in full, with the rest retrieved from reference TRBV7-3 and TRBJ2-1, is GAGVSQTPSNKVTEKGKYVELRCDPISGHTALYWYRQSLGQGPEFLIYFQGTGAADDSGLPNDRFFAVRPEGSVSTLKIQRTERGDSAVYLCASSFSTGGNEQFFGPGTRLTVL.

The J gene is TRBJ2-6, the V gene TRBV4-3; D remains ambiguous. This CDR3 is 17 amino acids long. V lost 4 bases and J 4 bases, leaving 17 bases between the germline ends. Germline CDR1 and CDR2: LGHNA and YSLEER. CDR3 in amino acids: CASSPDYLRSGANVLTF. CDR3 DNA: TGCGCCAGCAGCCCCGATTACCTGCGGTCCGGGGCCAACGTCCTGACTTTC.

The chain links TRBV18 to TRBJ1-1; unclear D gene. CDR1 and CDR2 from the germline V gene are KGHSH and LQKENI. CDR3 size: 13 residues. Trimming took off 0 bases at V and 8 bases at J, with 10 bases between the two ends. This chain's CDR3 is CASSPPQRHEAFF. CDR3 bases: TGTGCCAGCTCACCACCTCAAAGACACGAAGCTTTCTTT.

This sequence joins TRBV25-1 and TRBJ2-2, with TRBD1 identical over 7 bases. Trimming at V came to 6 bases and at J to 8 bases, leaving 18 bases not matched to a gene. This CDR3 contains 17 residues. CDR1 is MGHDK and CDR2 is SYGVNS in the germline V gene. This CDR3 reads CASRATEGALRFGELFF. In DNA, the CDR3 is TGTGCCAGCAGAGCCACCGAGGGGGCCCTAAGGTTTGGGGAGCTGTTTTTT.

The CDR3 bases are TGCAGTGCTATACAGGGGGAGGGCTACACCTTC. This encodes CSAIQGEGYTF. The chain has TRBV20-1 and TRBJ1-2; 8 bases fit TRBD1. Germline CDR1 DFQATT, CDR2 SNEGSKA (reference sequence). The CDR3 is 11 amino acids. V lost 4 bases to trimming and J lost 8 bases; unmatched junction nucleotides: 3.

A single count supports this clone. This rearrangement joins TRBV2 to TRBJ2-2; a possible D gene is TRBD1 (6 bases). V lost 8 bases, J lost 2 bases, and 12 bases lay in between. The CDR3 is 14 residues long. CDR1 is SNHLY, CDR2 FYNNEI, per germline. The CDR3 coding sequence is TGTGCCAGCCGAACAGGGATAAACACCGGGGAGCTGTTTTTT. Protein: CASRTGINTGELFF.

V usage is TRBV6-1 and J usage is TRBJ1-3; a weak D match, TRBD1 (5 bases). The V gene's germline CDR1 is MNHNS and CDR2 SASEGT. This CDR3 is 14 amino acids long. V was clipped by 2 bases and J by 4 bases, with 9 bases between them. The CDR3 nucleotides are TGTGCCAGCAGTGAACGGACAAGGGGAAACACCATATATTTT. It translates to CASSERTRGNTIYF.

A single count supports this clone. The V and J genes are TRBV6-2 or TRBV6-3 and TRBJ2-1; perhaps TRBD2 as D (6 bases). V lost 5 bases and J 2 bases, leaving 13 bases between the germline ends. CDR1 MNHEY and CDR2 SVGEGT come from the germline V gene. This CDR3 has 15 residues. CDR3 loop: CASSLGTPAYNEQFF. CDR3 DNA sequence: TGTGCCAGCAGTCTCGGGACTCCCGCCTACAATGAGCAGTTCTTC.

The chain employs TRBV27 and TRBJ1-1; 9 nucleotides agree with TRBD1. The CDR3 loop spans 16 amino acids. V dropped 2 bases and J dropped 3; count of bases not matched to a gene: 7. In germline, CDR1 is MNHEY, CDR2 SMNVEV (reference sequence). CDR3 sequence: CASSLRGTGWDTEAFF. CDR3 in DNA: TGTGCCAGCAGTTTAAGGGGGACAGGGTGGGACACTGAAGCTTTCTTT.

This rearrangement joins TRBV7-2 to TRBJ1-3; D gene unclear. Trimming took off 4 bases at V and 4 bases at J, with 8 bases between the two ends. Germline loops: CDR1 SGHTA, CDR2 FQGNSA. This CDR3 region has 13 residues. The CDR3: CASSYTRGNTIYF. CDR3 nucleotides: TGTGCCAGCAGCTACACAAGAGGAAACACCATATATTTT.

CDR3 sequence reads: CASSTPGQLFNEQFF. CDR3 bases: TGCGCCAGCAGTACCCCGGGACAGCTCTTCAATGAGCAGTTCTTC. The V and J genes are TRBV5-1 and TRBJ2-1, with 7 bases aligning to TRBD1. V shed 5 bases and J 6 bases; nucleotides not matched to a gene: 11. This CDR3 spans 15 amino acids. The germline gives CDR1 SGHRS, CDR2 YFSETQ.

This rearrangement joins TRBV7-9 to TRBJ1-2; weak D call: TRBD1 (5 bases). CDR3 length: 19 amino acids. Germline-derived CDR1 and CDR2 are SEHNR and FQNEAQ (reference sequence). Trimming took 2 bases from V and 5 from J, leaving 27 bases between them. This CDR3 reads CASSLSDRAGPSTSYGYTF. CDR3 DNA: TGTGCCAGCAGCTTATCCGATCGGGCAGGGCCCAGCACGTCATATGGCTACACCTTC. The full variable domain, completed using reference TRBV7-9 and TRBJ1-2, is DTGVSQNPRHKITKRGQNVTFRCDPISEHNRLYWYRQTLGQGPEFLTYFQNEAQLEKSRLLSDRFSAERPKGSFSTLEIQRTEQGDSAMYLCASSLSDRAGPSTSYGYTFGSGTRLTVV.